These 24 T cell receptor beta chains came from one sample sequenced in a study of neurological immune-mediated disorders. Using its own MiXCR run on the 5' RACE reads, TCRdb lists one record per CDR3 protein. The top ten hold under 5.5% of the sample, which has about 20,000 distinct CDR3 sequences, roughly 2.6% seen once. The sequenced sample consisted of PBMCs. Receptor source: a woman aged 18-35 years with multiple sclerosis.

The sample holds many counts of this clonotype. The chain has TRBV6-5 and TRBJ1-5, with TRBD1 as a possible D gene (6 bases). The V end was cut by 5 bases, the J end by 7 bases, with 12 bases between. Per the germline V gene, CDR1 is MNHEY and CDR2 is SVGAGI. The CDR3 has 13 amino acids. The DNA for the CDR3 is TGTGCCAGCAGTCCTTGGGGGGGCCAGCCCCAGCATTTT. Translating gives CASSPWGGQPQHF.

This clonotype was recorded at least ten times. CDR3 protein: CSARDSSSTDTQYF. As DNA, the CDR3 is TGCAGTGCTAGAGATAGCTCGAGCACAGATACGCAGTATTTT. The chain links TRBV20-1 to TRBJ2-3, with D unclear. The CDR3 runs to 14 residues. Trimming left V 0 bases short and J 0 bases short, with 7 bases between. The germline V gene encodes CDR1 DFQATT and CDR2 SNEGSKA (reference sequence).

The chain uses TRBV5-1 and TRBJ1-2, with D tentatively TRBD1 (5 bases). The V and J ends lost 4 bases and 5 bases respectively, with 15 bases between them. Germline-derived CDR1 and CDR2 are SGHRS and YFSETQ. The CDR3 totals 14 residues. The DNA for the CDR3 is TGCGCCAGCAGCGCGGGACCGGCTAGGTATGGCTACACCTTC. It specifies CASSAGPARYGYTF.

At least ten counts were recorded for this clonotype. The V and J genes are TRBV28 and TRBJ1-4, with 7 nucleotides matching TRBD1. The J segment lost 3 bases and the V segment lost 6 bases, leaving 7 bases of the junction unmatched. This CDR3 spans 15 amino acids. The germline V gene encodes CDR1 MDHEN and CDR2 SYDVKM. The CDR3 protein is CASSNLGTANEKLFF. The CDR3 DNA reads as TGTGCCAGCAGCAATCTCGGGACAGCTAATGAAAAACTGTTTTTT.

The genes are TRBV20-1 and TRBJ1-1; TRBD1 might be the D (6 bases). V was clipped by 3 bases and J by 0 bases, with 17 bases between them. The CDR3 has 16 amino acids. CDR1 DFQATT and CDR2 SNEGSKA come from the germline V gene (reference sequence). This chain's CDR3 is CSASLGGHEMNTEAFF. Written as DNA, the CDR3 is TGCAGTGCTAGTTTGGGGGGACACGAGATGAACACTGAAGCTTTCTTT.

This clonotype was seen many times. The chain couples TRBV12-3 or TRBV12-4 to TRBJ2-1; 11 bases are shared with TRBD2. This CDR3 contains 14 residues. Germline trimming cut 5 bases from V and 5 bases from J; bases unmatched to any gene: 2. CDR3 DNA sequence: TGTGCCAGCAGTCTTAGCGGGGGGGACAATGAGCAGTTCTTC. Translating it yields CASSLSGGDNEQFF.

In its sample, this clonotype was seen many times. The CDR3 region is CASTKDGTANYGYTF. The CDR3 nucleotides read TGTGCCAGCACCAAGGACGGGACAGCTAACTATGGCTACACCTTC. The V gene is TRBV7-9, the J gene TRBJ1-2; 7 bases match TRBD1. Germline V CDR1 and CDR2: SEHNR, FQNEAQ (reference sequence). This CDR3 region has 15 residues. The V gene end was trimmed by 7 bases and the J gene end by 0 bases; junction bases not matched to a gene: 8. Variable domain in full (rest from reference TRBV7-9 and TRBJ1-2): DTGVSQNPRHKITKRGQNVTFRCDPISEHNRLYWYRQTLGQGPEFLTYFQNEAQLEKSRLLSDRFSAERPKGSFSTLEIQRTEQGDSAMYLCASTKDGTANYGYTFGSGTRLTVV.

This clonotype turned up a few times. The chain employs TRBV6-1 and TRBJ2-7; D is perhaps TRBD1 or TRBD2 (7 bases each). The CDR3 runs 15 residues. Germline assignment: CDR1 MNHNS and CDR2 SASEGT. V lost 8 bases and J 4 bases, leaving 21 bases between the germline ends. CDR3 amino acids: CASSGLLDRRYEQYF. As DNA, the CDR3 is TGTGCCAGCTCGGGACTACTGGACAGGAGATACGAGCAGTACTTC.

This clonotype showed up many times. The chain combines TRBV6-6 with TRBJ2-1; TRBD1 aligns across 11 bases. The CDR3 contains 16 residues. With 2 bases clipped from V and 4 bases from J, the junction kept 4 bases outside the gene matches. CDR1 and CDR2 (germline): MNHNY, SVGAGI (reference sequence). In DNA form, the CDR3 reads TGTGCCAGCAGTTACCCCGGACAGGGGGCTTACAATGAGCAGTTCTTC. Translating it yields CASSYPGQGAYNEQFF.

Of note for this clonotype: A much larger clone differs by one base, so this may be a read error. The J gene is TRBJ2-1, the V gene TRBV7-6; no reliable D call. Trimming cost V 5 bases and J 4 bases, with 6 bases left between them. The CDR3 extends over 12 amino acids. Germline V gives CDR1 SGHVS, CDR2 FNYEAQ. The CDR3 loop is CASSTTYNEQFF. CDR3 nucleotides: TGTGCCAGCAGCACCACATACAATGAGCAGTTCTTC.

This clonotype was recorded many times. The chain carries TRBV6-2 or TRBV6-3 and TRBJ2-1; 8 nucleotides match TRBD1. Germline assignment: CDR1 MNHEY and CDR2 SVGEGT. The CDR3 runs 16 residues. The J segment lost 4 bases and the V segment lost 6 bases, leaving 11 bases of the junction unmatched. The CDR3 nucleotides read TGTGCCAGCAGCCCTTTTTTGGGGACAGGATACAATGAGCAGTTCTTC. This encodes CASSPFLGTGYNEQFF.

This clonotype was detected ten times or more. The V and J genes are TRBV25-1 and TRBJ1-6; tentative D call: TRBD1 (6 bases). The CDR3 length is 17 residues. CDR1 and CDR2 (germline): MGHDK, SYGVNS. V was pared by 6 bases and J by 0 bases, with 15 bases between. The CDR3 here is CASSSGGASSYNSPLHF. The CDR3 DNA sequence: TGTGCCAGCAGCTCCGGGGGGGCATCCTCCTATAATTCACCCCTCCACTTT.

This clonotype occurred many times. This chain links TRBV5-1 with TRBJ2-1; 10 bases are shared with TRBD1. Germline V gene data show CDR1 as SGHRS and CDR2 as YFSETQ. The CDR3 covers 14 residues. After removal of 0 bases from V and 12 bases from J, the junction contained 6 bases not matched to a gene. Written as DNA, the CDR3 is TGCGCCAGCAGCTTGGACTGGACAGGGGGGGTGCAGTTCTTC. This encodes CASSLDWTGGVQFF.

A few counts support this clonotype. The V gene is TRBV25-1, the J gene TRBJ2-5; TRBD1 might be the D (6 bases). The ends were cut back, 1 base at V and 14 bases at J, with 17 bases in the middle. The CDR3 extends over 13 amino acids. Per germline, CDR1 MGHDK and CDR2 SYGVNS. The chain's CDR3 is CASSELLNRELYF. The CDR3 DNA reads TGTGCCAGCAGTGAATTATTGAACAGGGAGCTCTACTTC. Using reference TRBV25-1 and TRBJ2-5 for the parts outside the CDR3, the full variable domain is EADIYQTPRYLVIGTGKKITLECSQTMGHDKMYWYQQDPGMELHLIHYSYGVNSTEKGDLSSESTVSRIRTEHFPLTLESARPSHTSQYLCASSELLNRELYFGPGTRLLVL.

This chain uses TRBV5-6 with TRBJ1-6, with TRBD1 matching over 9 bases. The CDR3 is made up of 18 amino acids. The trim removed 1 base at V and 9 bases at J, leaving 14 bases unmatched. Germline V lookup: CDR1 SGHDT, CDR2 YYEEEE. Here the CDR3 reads CASSLLTGGSPLRSPLHF. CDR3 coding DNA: TGTGCCAGCAGCTTGCTGACAGGGGGTTCTCCACTTCGTTCACCCCTCCACTTT.

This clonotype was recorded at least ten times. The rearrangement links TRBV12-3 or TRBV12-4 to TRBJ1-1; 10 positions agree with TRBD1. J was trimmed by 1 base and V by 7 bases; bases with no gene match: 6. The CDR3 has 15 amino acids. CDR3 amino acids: CASTARDRGNTEAFF. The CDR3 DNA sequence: TGTGCCAGCACCGCCAGGGACAGGGGGAACACTGAAGCTTTCTTT.

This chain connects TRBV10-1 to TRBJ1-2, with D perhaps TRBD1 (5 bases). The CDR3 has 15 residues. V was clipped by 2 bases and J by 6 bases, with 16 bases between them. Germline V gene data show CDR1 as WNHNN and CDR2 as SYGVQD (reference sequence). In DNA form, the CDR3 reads TGCGCCAGCAGTGAGAATTTAGGGGCTCTCGATGGCTACACCTTC. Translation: CASSENLGALDGYTF.

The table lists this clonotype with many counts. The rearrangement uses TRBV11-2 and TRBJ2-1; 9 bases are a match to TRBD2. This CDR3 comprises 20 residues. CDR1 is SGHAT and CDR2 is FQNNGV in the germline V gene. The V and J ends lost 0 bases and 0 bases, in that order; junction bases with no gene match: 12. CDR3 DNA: TGTGCCAGCAGCTTAGATCCCCTAGCGGGGAATGACGGCTCCTACAATGAGCAGTTCTTC. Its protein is CASSLDPLAGNDGSYNEQFF.

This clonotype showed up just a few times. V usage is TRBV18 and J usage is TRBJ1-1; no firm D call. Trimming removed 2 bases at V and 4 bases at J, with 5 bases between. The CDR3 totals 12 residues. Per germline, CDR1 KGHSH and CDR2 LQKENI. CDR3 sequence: CASSPTATEAFF. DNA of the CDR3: TGTGCCAGCTCACCAACAGCCACTGAAGCTTTCTTT.

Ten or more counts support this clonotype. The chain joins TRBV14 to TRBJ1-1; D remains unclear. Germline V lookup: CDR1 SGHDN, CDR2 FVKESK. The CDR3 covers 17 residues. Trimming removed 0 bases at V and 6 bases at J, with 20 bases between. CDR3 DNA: TGTGCCAGCAGCCAAGATAATAGGAGAACCACGCGGGCTGAAGCTTTCTTT. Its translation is CASSQDNRRTTRAEAFF. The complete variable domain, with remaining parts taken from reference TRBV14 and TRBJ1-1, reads EAGVTQFPSHSVIEKGQTVTLRCDPISGHDNLYWYRRVMGKEIKFLLHFVKESKQDESGMPNNRFLAERTGGTYSTLKVQPAELEDSGVYFCASSQDNRRTTRAEAFFGQGTRLTVV.

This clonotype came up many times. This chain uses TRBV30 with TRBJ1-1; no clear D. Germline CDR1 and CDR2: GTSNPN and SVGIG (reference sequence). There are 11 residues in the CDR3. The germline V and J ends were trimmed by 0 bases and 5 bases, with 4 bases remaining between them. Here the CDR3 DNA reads TGTGCCTGGAGTGTAGGTACTGAAGCTTTCTTT. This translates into CAWSVGTEAFF. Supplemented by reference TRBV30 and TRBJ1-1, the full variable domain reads SQTIHQWPATLVQPVGSPLSLECTVEGTSNPNLYWYRQAAGRGLQLLFYSVGIGQISSEVPQNLSASRPQDRQFILSSKKLLLSDSGFYLCAWSVGTEAFFGQGTRLTVV.

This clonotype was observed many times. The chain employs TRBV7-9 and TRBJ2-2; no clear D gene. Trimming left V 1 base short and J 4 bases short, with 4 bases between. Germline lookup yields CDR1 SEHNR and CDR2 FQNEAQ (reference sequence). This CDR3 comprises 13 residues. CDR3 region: CASSLDFTGELFF. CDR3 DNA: TGTGCCAGCAGCTTAGATTTCACCGGGGAGCTGTTTTTT.

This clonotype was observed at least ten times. CDR3 region: CASSLGGAAGNTIYF. The CDR3 DNA is TGCGCCAGCAGCTTAGGCGGGGCAGCTGGAAACACCATATATTTT. The gene calls are TRBV5-1 and TRBJ1-3, with D tentatively TRBD1 (5 bases). Germline assignment: CDR1 SGHRS and CDR2 YFSETQ. The CDR3 loop spans 15 amino acids. V was trimmed by 2 bases and J by 2 bases, leaving 11 bases between them.

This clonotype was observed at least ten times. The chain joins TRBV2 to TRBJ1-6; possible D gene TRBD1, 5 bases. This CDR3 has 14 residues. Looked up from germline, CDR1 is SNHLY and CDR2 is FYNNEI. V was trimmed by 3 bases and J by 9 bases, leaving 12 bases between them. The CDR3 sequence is CASSDQGSSSPLHF. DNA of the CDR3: TGTGCCAGCAGTGATCAGGGTTCCAGTTCACCCCTCCACTTT.